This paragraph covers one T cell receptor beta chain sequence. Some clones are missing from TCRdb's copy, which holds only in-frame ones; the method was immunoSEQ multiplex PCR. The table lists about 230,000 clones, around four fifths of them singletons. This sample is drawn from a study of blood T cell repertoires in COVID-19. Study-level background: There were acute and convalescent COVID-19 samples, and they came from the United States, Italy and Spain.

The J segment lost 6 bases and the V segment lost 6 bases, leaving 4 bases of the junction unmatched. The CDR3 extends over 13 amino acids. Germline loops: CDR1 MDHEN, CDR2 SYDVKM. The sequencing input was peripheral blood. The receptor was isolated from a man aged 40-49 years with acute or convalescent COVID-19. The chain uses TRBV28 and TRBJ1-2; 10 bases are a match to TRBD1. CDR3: CASSRQGADGYTF. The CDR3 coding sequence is TGTGCCAGCAGCCGACAGGGGGCCGATGGCTACACCTTC.